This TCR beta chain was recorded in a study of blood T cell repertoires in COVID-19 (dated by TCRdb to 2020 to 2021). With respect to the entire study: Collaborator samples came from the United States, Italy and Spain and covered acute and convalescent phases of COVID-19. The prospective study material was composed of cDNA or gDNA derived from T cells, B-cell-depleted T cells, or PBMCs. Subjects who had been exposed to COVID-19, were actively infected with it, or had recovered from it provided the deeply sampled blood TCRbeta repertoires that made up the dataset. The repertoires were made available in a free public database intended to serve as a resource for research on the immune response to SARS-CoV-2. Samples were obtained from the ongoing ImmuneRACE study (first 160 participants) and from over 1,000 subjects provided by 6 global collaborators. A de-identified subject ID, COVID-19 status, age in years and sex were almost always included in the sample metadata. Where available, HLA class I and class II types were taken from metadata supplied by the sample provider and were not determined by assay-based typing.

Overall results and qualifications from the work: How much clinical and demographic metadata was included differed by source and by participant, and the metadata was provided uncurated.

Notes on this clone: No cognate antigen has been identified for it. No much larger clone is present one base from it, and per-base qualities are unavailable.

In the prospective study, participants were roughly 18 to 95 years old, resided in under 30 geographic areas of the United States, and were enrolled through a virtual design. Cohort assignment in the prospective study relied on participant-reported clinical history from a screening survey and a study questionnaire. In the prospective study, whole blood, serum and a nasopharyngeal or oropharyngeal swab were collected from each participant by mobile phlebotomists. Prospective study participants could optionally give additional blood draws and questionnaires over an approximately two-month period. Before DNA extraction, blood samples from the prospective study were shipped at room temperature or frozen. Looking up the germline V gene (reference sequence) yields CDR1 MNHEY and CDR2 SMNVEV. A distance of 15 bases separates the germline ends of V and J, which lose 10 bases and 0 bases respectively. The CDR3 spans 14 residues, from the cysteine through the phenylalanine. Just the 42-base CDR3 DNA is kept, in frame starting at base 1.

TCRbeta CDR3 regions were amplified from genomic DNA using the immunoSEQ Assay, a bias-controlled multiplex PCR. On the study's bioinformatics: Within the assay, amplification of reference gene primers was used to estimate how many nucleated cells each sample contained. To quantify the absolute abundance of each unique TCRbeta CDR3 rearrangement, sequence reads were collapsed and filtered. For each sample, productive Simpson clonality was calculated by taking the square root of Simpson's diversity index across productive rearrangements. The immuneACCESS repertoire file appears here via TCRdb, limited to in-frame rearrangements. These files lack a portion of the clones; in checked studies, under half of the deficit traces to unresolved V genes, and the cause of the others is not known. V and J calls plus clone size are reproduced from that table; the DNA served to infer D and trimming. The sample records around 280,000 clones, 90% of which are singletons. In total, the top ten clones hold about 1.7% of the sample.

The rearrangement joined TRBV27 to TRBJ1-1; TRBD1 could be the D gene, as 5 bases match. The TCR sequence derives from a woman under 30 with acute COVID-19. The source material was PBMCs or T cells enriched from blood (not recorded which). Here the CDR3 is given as CATWAGRVNTEAFF. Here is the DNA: TGTGCCACCTGGGCAGGGCGAGTGAACACTGAAGCTTTCTTT.